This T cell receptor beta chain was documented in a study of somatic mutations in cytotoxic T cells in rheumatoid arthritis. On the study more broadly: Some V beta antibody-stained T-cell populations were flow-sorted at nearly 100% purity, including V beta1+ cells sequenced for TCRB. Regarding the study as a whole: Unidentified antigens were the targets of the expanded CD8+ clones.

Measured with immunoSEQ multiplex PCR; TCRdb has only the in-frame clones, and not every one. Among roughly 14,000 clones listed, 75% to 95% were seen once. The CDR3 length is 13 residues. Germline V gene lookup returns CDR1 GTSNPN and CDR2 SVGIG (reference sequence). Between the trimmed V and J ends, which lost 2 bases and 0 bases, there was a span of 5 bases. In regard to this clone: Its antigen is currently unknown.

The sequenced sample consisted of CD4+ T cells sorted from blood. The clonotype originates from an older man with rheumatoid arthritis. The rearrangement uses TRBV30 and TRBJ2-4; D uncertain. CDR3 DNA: TGTGCCTGGAGTACAGTAGCCAAAAACATTCAGTACTTC. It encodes CAWSTVAKNIQYF.